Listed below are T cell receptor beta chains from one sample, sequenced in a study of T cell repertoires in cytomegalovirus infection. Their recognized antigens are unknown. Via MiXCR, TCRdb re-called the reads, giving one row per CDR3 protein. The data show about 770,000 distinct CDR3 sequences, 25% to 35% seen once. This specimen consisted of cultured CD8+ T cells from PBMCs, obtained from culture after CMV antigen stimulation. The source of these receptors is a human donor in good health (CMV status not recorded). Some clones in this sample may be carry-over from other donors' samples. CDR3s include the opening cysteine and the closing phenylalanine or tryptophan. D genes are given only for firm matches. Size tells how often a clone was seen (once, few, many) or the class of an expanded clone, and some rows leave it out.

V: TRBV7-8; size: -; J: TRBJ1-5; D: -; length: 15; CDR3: CASSFRVYSNQPQHF; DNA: TGTGCCAGCAGCTTCAGGGTTTATAGCAATCAGCCCCAGCATTTT
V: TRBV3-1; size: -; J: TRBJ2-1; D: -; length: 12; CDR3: CASSQDRRWQFF; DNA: TGTGCCAGCAGCCAAGATCGAAGATGGCAGTTCTTC
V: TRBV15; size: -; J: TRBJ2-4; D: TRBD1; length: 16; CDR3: CATSRERQPGGNIQYF; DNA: TGTGCCACCAGCAGAGAAAGGCAGCCAGGGGGAAACATTCAGTACTTC
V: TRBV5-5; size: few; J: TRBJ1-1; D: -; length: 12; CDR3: CASSPVNTEAFF; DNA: TGTGCCAGCAGCCCCGTCAACACTGAAGCTTTCTTT
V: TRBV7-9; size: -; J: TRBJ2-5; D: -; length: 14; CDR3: CASRGPGHQETQYF; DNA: TGTGCCAGCAGAGGTCCGGGACACCAAGAGACCCAGTACTTC
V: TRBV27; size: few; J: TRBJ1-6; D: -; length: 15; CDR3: CASSLWGGGNSPLHF; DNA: TGTGCCAGCAGTTTATGGGGGGGGGGGAATTCACCCCTCCACTTT
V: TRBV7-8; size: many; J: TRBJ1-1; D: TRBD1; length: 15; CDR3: CASNSGRTGATEAFF; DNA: TGTGCCAGCAACTCGGGGAGGACAGGGGCCACTGAAGCTTTCTTT
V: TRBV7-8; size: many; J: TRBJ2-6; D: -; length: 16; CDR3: CASSPQVLSGANVLTF; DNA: TGTGCCAGCAGCCCACAGGTTTTATCAGGGGCCAACGTCCTGACTTTC
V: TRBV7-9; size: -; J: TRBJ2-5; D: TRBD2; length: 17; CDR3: CASSLVIAGGILETQYF; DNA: TGTGCCAGCAGCTTAGTAATCGCGGGGGGGATCTTGGAGACCCAGTACTTC
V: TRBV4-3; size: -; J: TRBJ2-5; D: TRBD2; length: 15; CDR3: CASSQEGGGEKTQYF; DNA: TGCGCCAGCAGCCAAGAGGGCGGGGGGGAGAAGACCCAGTACTTC
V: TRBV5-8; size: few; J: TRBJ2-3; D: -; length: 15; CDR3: CASRFRGRGTDTQYF; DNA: TGTGCCAGCAGATTCAGGGGAAGGGGCACAGATACGCAGTATTTT
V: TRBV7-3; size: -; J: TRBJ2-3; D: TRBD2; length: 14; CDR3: CASSFGGGLNTQYF; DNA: TGTGCCAGCAGCTTTGGGGGGGGTTTGAATACGCAGTATTTT
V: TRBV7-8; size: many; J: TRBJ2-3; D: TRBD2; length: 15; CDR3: CASSLRGLNPDTQYF; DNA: TGTGCCAGCAGCTTAAGGGGACTAAATCCAGATACGCAGTATTTT
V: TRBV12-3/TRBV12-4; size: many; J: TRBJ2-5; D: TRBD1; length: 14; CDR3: CASIFDRDHETQYF; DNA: TGTGCCAGCATCTTCGACAGGGACCACGAGACCCAGTACTTC
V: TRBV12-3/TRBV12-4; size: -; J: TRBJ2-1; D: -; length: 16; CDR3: CASSLPGAPFHNEQFF; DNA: TGTGCCAGCAGCCTACCTGGGGCCCCCTTCCACAATGAGCAGTTCTTC
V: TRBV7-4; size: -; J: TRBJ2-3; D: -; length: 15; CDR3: CASSSPGDSTDTQYF; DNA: TGTGCCAGCAGCTCCCCAGGGGATAGCACAGATACGCAGTATTTT
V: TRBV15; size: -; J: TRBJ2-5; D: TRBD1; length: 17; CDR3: CATSSGRDRGWQETQYF; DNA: TGTGCCACCAGCAGTGGCCGGGACAGGGGTTGGCAAGAGACCCAGTACTTC
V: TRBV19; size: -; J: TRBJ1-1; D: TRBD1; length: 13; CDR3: CASSINRGTEAFF; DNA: TGTGCCAGTAGTATAAACAGGGGAACTGAAGCTTTCTTT
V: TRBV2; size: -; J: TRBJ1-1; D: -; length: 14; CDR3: CASSEGGGKTEAFF; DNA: TGTGCCAGCAGTGAGGGGGGAGGTAAGACTGAAGCTTTCTTT
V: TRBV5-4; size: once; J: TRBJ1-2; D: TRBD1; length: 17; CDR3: CASSSAGTEILQGGYTF; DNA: TGTGCCAGCAGCTCAGCCGGGACAGAGATACTTCAAGGTGGCTACACCTTC
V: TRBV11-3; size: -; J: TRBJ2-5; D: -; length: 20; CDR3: CASSLVREGVRRRPRETQYF; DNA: TGTGCCAGCAGCTTAGTTCGGGAAGGGGTGCGTAGAAGGCCAAGAGAGACCCAGTACTTC
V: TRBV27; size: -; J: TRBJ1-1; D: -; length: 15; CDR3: CASSPGQFMNTEAFF; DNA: TGTGCCAGCAGTCCAGGACAGTTCATGAACACTGAAGCTTTCTTT
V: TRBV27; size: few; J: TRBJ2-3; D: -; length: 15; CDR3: CASSQIHAGTDTQYF; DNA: TGTGCCAGCAGTCAGATCCATGCAGGCACAGATACGCAGTATTTT
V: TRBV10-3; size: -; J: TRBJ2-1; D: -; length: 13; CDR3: CAISEGGRGEQFF; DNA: TGTGCCATCAGTGAGGGGGGCCGCGGTGAGCAGTTCTTC
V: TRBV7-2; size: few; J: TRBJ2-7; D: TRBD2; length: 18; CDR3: CASSSRRLAGGPGDEQYF; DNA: TGTGCCAGCAGCTCGCGCCGACTAGCGGGGGGGCCCGGGGACGAGCAGTACTTC
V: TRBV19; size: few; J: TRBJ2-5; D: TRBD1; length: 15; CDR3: CASSLRTGNQETQYF; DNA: TGTGCCAGTAGCCTCCGGACAGGGAACCAAGAGACCCAGTACTTC
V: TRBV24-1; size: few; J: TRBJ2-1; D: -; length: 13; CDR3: CATSDLRENEQFF; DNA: TGTGCCACCAGTGATTTGCGAGAGAATGAGCAGTTCTTC